Presented here are 25 T cell receptor beta chains from one specimen sequenced in a study of T cell responses to AZD1222 COVID-19 vaccine. TCRdb's copy holds only in-frame clones and misses some; the assay was immunoSEQ multiplex PCR. The repertoire holds more than 95,000 clones, with around nine tenths as singletons. Sample: peripheral blood, taken 28 days after the second dose of the MenACWY control vaccine. Receptor source: an adult who received the MenACWY meningococcal vaccine as a control.

In its sample, this clone was seen once. CDR3 in amino acids: CASSYSSRSFGGYTF. For the CDR3, the DNA is TGTGCCAGCAGTTACTCGAGTAGGTCTTTCGGTGGCTACACCTTC. The chain combines TRBV6-5 with TRBJ1-2; no clear D gene. Germline V gives CDR1 MNHEY, CDR2 SVGAGI. V dropped 0 bases and J dropped 7 bases, with 15 bases sitting between them. The CDR3 is 15 residues long.

This clone was detected only once. The CDR3 loop is CASSPHPSHSNQPQHF. CDR3 bases: TGTGCCAGCTCTCCCCATCCATCGCATAGCAATCAGCCCCAGCATTTT. V is TRBV18 and J is TRBJ1-5; D gene uncertain. V was trimmed by 6 bases and J by 0 bases, leaving 15 bases between them. This CDR3 spans 16 amino acids. CDR1 KGHSH and CDR2 LQKENI come from the germline V gene.

The V gene is TRBV19, the J gene TRBJ1-5, with a weak D call TRBD1 (6 bases). CDR1 LNHDA and CDR2 SQIVND come from the germline V gene (reference sequence). Between the trimmed V and J ends, which lost 9 bases and 1 base, there was a span of 28 bases. CDR3 size: 19 residues. The CDR3 protein is CASRNQRGSGRMSNQPQHF. As DNA, the CDR3 is TGTGCCAGCAGAAACCAGAGGGGGTCCGGCCGGATGAGCAATCAGCCCCAGCATTTT.

This chain links TRBV6-5 with TRBJ1-1, with 8 bases that match TRBD1. The CDR3 totals 14 residues. V trimming: 4 bases; J trimming: 7 bases; junction bases outside the gene matches: 8. CDR1 and CDR2 (germline): MNHEY, SVGAGI. The CDR3 sequence: CASSFGRGQSEAFF. The CDR3 DNA sequence: TGTGCCAGCAGTTTTGGCAGGGGGCAGAGTGAAGCTTTCTTT.

The chain uses TRBV6-1 and TRBJ1-5; no clear D. Germline CDR1 and CDR2: MNHNS and SASEGT. Trimming left V 0 bases short and J 3 bases short, with 6 bases between. CDR3 length: 14 amino acids. The DNA for the CDR3 is TGTGCCAGCAGTGAAGCGCGACCCAATCAGCCCCAGCATTTT. Translated: CASSEARPNQPQHF.

The gene calls are TRBV2 and TRBJ1-3; D possibly corresponds to TRBD1 (6 bases). Trimming took 5 bases from V and 1 from J, leaving 9 bases between them. This CDR3 contains 14 residues. Germline CDR1 reads SNHLY; CDR2 reads FYNNEI. The CDR3 spells CASSLQGSGNTIYF. In DNA, the CDR3 is TGTGCCAGCAGTTTACAGGGTTCTGGAAACACCATATATTTT.

The rearrangement links TRBV18 to TRBJ2-7, with a weak D call TRBD1 (5 bases). The V and J ends lost 2 bases and 3 bases respectively, with 14 bases between them. The germline CDR1 and CDR2 sequences are KGHSH and LQKENI. The length of the CDR3 is 15 residues. This chain's CDR3 is CASSPRTPPIYEQYF. CDR3 in DNA: TGTGCCAGCTCACCAAGGACACCCCCCATCTACGAGCAGTACTTC.

DNA of the CDR3: TGTGCCAGCAACCCCGGGACAGGGGGCGGGGGAAGCCGAAATCAGCCCCAGCATTTT. The encoded protein is CASNPGTGGGGSRNQPQHF. The chain recombines TRBV5-4 with TRBJ1-5; 12 bases line up with TRBD1. CDR3 length: 19 residues. Germline V gene data show CDR1 as SGHNT and CDR2 as YYREEE (reference sequence). Trimming removed 6 bases from V and 4 bases from J; junction bases left unmatched: 17.

The V and J genes are TRBV2 and TRBJ1-4, with a weak D call TRBD1 (6 bases). In germline, CDR1 is SNHLY, CDR2 FYNNEI. The CDR3 is 14 residues long. The V gene lost 6 bases and the J gene lost 3 bases, with 11 bases spanning the gap. CDR3 in DNA: TGTGCCAGCAGGTTACAGGGTGCTAATGAAAAACTGTTTTTT. Its protein is CASRLQGANEKLFF.

The V gene is TRBV7-9, the J gene TRBJ2-7; D is possibly TRBD1 (8 bases). V shed 10 bases and J shed 1 base, with 14 bases lying between them. The CDR3 length is 13 residues. Germline lookup yields CDR1 SEHNR and CDR2 FQNEAQ (reference sequence). The CDR3, as DNA: TGTGCCATAAACAGGGGGGGTTCCTACGAGCAGTACTTC. It encodes CAINRGGSYEQYF.

This clone was detected only once. V usage is TRBV10-3 and J usage is TRBJ1-4, with TRBD1 matching 8 bases. V dropped 6 bases and J dropped 8; count of bases not matched to a gene: 5. Germline V gene data show CDR1 as ENHRY and CDR2 as SYGVKD. CDR3 length: 13 residues. The DNA of the CDR3 is TGTGCCATCAGGGGGGGACAGGAAGAAAAACTGTTTTTT. Protein product: CAIRGGQEEKLFF.

The chain combines TRBV2 with TRBJ1-1; no definite D call. CDR1 is SNHLY and CDR2 is FYNNEI in the germline V gene. The CDR3 is made up of 13 amino acids. V dropped 4 bases and J dropped 2 bases, with 8 bases sitting between them. The CDR3 loop reads CASSGTVNTEAFF. DNA for the CDR3: TGTGCCAGCAGTGGAACGGTTAACACTGAAGCTTTCTTT.

This clone turned up a few times. This chain connects TRBV4-3 to TRBJ1-2; D uncertain. Germline V gene lookup returns CDR1 LGHNA and CDR2 YSLEER. V lost 1 base to trimming and J lost 8 bases, with 14 bases between them. This CDR3 spans 14 amino acids. The CDR3 sequence is CASSQGRRDWGYTF. The CDR3 nucleotides are TGCGCCAGCAGCCAAGGACGAAGGGATTGGGGCTACACCTTC.

The rearrangement uses TRBV12-3 or TRBV12-4 and TRBJ2-7; D remains unclear. Trimming pared 4 bases from V and 0 bases from J, leaving 1 base between. This CDR3 region has 11 residues. CDR3 in DNA: TGTGCCAGCAGTTCCTCCTACGAGCAGTACTTC. Amino acids: CASSSSYEQYF.

This rearrangement joins TRBV6-2 or TRBV6-3 to TRBJ2-1; possible D gene TRBD1, 7 bases. The germline V gene has CDR1 MNHEY and CDR2 SVGEGT. V lost 6 bases and J 5 bases, leaving 17 bases between the germline ends. The CDR3 has 15 amino acids. The CDR3 spells CASRPWGDSHNEQFF. The CDR3 DNA follows: TGTGCCAGCAGACCTTGGGGGGACAGTCACAATGAGCAGTTCTTC.

This chain connects TRBV11-2 to TRBJ1-1; 7 nucleotides line up with TRBD1. Germline loops: CDR1 SGHAT, CDR2 FQNNGV. J was trimmed by 4 bases and V by 1 base; bases with no gene match: 9. The length of the CDR3 is 16 residues. The CDR3 coding sequence is TGTGCCAGCAGCTTAGGAAAACAGGGGCGGGGCACTGAAGCTTTCTTT. Its protein is CASSLGKQGRGTEAFF.

This sequence joins TRBV7-2 and TRBJ1-6, with D maybe TRBD1 (6 bases). Trimming took 5 bases from V and 4 from J, leaving 18 bases between them. This CDR3 has 17 amino acids. CDR1 and CDR2 from the germline V gene are SGHTA and FQGNSA. The CDR3 loop is CASSPKLGTNYNSPLHF. The CDR3 bases are TGTGCCAGCAGCCCGAAACTGGGGACAAATTATAATTCACCCCTCCACTTT.

This clone was counted only a few times. This chain uses TRBV19 with TRBJ1-5; 7 bases fit TRBD1. J lost 2 bases, V lost 8 bases, and 3 bases had no gene match. This CDR3 is 13 amino acids long. Germline values: CDR1 LNHDA, CDR2 SQIVND (reference sequence). DNA for the CDR3: TGTGCCAGTGGAGACAGGGGCAATCAGCCCCAGCATTTT. Translation: CASGDRGNQPQHF.

The chain recombines TRBV5-1 with TRBJ1-2; D possibly corresponds to TRBD1 (6 bases). Germline assignment: CDR1 SGHRS and CDR2 YFSETQ. V shed 4 bases and J shed 2 bases, with 15 bases lying between them. The CDR3 is 15 residues long. The CDR3 spells CASSRGQGRNYGYTF. In nucleotides, the CDR3 is TGCGCCAGCAGCCGGGGGCAGGGGAGGAACTATGGCTACACCTTC.

The CDR3 protein is CASAPPGTGAYNEQFF. The CDR3 coding sequence is TGTGCCAGCGCTCCTCCTGGGACAGGGGCGTACAATGAGCAGTTCTTC. The V gene is TRBV2, the J gene TRBJ2-1; 10 nucleotides align to TRBD1. CDR3 length: 16 residues. V lost 8 bases to trimming and J lost 4 bases; unmatched junction nucleotides: 11. Germline V gives CDR1 SNHLY, CDR2 FYNNEI. Drawing the rest from reference TRBV2 and TRBJ2-1, the complete variable domain is EPEVTQTPSHQVTQMGQEVILRCVPISNHLYFYWYRQILGQKVEFLVSFYNNEISEKSEIFDDQFSVERPDGSNFTLKIRSTKLEDSAMYFCASAPPGTGAYNEQFFGPGTRLTVL.

The chain couples TRBV4-2 to TRBJ1-2; 9 nucleotides agree with TRBD1. Losses at the gene ends were 1 base for V and 7 bases for J; bases not matched to a gene: 13. Germline V lookup: CDR1 LGHNA, CDR2 YNFKEQ. This CDR3 contains 17 residues. This chain's CDR3 is CASSQVGTGQGRVGYTF. The CDR3 coding sequence is TGTGCCAGCAGCCAAGTAGGAACAGGACAGGGGAGGGTTGGCTACACCTTC.

This rearrangement joins TRBV2 to TRBJ1-2; 7 positions agree with TRBD1. CDR3 length equals 17 residues. CDR1 and CDR2 from the germline V gene are SNHLY and FYNNEI. V shed 4 bases, J shed 1 base, and the junction held 12 bases outside the gene matches. CDR3 DNA: TGTGCCAGCAGTGTCACACACGGGACAGCTATTAACTATGGCTACACCTTC. Amino acid sequence: CASSVTHGTAINYGYTF.

The chain recombines TRBV5-4 with TRBJ1-2; D uncertain. The CDR3 covers 17 residues. V was pared by 4 bases and J by 4 bases, with 23 bases between. The germline V gene encodes CDR1 SGHNT and CDR2 YYREEE (reference sequence). CDR3 nucleotides: TGTGCCAGCAGCCCCGGGCAGGACGCGTTGAGTACCTATGGCTACACCTTC. Translated: CASSPGQDALSTYGYTF.

This clone was seen ten or more times. The chain combines TRBV4-3 with TRBJ2-1; 8 nucleotides agree with TRBD2. V was pared by 4 bases and J by 2 bases, with 4 bases of the junction left unmatched. The germline CDR1 and CDR2 sequences are LGHNA and YSLEER. CDR3 length: 15 residues. This CDR3 is CASSPGLGAYNEQFF. CDR3 sequence (DNA): TGCGCCAGCAGCCCGGGACTAGGGGCCTACAATGAGCAGTTCTTC.

This chain uses TRBV27 with TRBJ2-7; TRBD1 agrees at 7 bases. CDR3 length equals 15 residues. Trimming cost V 2 bases and J 6 bases; bases outside gene matches: 10. In germline, CDR1 is MNHEY, CDR2 SMNVEV (reference sequence). The CDR3 bases are TGTGCCAGCAGTTTAGATTACAGGGGCGCAACCGAGCAGTACTTC. Translating it yields CASSLDYRGATEQYF.